The 15 T cell receptor beta chains below all came from one sample that was sequenced in a study of cytomegalovirus exposure and HLA in healthy donors. The PCR contained 60 Vbeta and 13 Jbeta primers. Clones were sequenced by immunoSEQ multiplex PCR, and TCRdb holds only the in-frame ones, with some missing. The sample consists of around 160,000 clones, 82% of them appearing once. Sequenced sample: PBMCs. The receptors come from a male donor in good health and CMV-seropositive.

The chain combines TRBV7-8 with TRBJ2-5; 9 bases are a match to TRBD1. The V segment lost 5 bases and the J segment 4 bases; nucleotides outside the gene matches: 8. The CDR3 loop spans 15 amino acids. CDR1 and CDR2 (germline): SGHVS, FQNEAQ. CDR3 DNA sequence: TGTGCCAGCAGCCAGGACAGGGGAAGTGGAGAGACCCAGTACTTC. Translation gives CASSQDRGSGETQYF. Supplemented by reference TRBV7-8 and TRBJ2-5, the full variable domain reads GAGVSQSPRYKVAKRGQDVALRCDPISGHVSLFWYQQALGQGPEFLTYFQNEAQLDKSGLPSDRFFAERPEGSVSTLKIQRTQQEDSAVYLCASSQDRGSGETQYFGPGTRLLVL.

The J gene is TRBJ2-3, the V gene TRBV30; 8 bases map to TRBD2. Germline-derived CDR1 and CDR2 are GTSNPN and SVGIG (reference sequence). Unmatched junction bases numbered 12, after V lost 7 bases and J lost 0 bases. The CDR3 is made up of 16 amino acids. CDR3: CASTSGDGGSTDTQYF. The DNA of the CDR3 is TGTGCCTCCACTAGCGGAGACGGGGGTAGCACAGATACGCAGTATTTT.

Only one count was recorded for this clone. The chain couples TRBV9 to TRBJ1-5; the D is unclear. V lost 4 bases and J 2 bases, leaving 16 bases between the germline ends. Germline CDR1 is SGDLS and CDR2 is YYNGEE. The CDR3 length is 16 residues. The CDR3 nucleotides read TGTGCCAGCAGCCCTTACCCGGAGAGCGGCAATCAGCCCCAGCATTTT. This codes for CASSPYPESGNQPQHF.

CDR3 sequence reads: CASSSQHRVYQPQHF. The CDR3 DNA follows: TGTGCCAGCAGTTCACAGCACAGGGTCTATCAGCCCCAGCATTTT. The chain is built from TRBV28 and TRBJ1-5; possibly TRBD1 for D (6 bases). Germline V gives CDR1 MDHEN, CDR2 SYDVKM. Between the trimmed V and J ends, which lost 4 bases and 5 bases, there was a span of 15 bases. This CDR3 region has 15 residues.

A note on this clone: Other DNA sequences within the sample encode an identical CDR3. The chain links TRBV15 to TRBJ2-5, with TRBD2 as a possible D gene (6 bases). Germline CDR1 LNHNV, CDR2 YYDKDF (reference sequence). CDR3 length: 14 amino acids. The V and J ends lost 1 base and 4 bases respectively, with 10 bases between them. CDR3 nucleotides: TGTGCCACCAGCAGAGCGGGAGTGCGAGAGACCCAGTACTTC. Translated, it gives CATSRAGVRETQYF.

The rearrangement joins TRBV7-2 to TRBJ1-1; D is possibly TRBD1 (6 bases). CDR1 and CDR2 (germline): SGHTA, FQGNSA. The CDR3 contains 16 residues. V was shortened by 1 base and J by 1 base, with 13 bases between the two germline ends. The CDR3 DNA is TGTGCCAGCAGCTTAGTCGACCGACAGGCGAACACTGAAGCTTTCTTT. Its protein product is CASSLVDRQANTEAFF.

The chain couples TRBV28 to TRBJ2-5; 10 nucleotides align to TRBD2. CDR1 and CDR2 (germline): MDHEN, SYDVKM. The CDR3 spans 15 residues. V was pared by 5 bases and J by 5 bases, with 8 bases of the junction left unmatched. The CDR3 DNA reads as TGTGCCAGCAGTGCCAGCGGGAGGGCCTACGAGACCCAGTACTTC. Its protein product is CASSASGRAYETQYF.

The J gene is TRBJ1-5, the V gene TRBV5-4; D not resolved. V shed 1 base and J shed 4 bases, with 6 bases lying between them. The CDR3 contains 13 residues. The V gene's germline CDR1 is SGHNT and CDR2 YYREEE (reference sequence). The CDR3 loop reads CASSLSVNQPQHF. The CDR3 DNA reads TGTGCCAGCAGCTTGTCGGTTAATCAGCCCCAGCATTTT.

The genes are TRBV9 and TRBJ2-5; no definite D call. Trimming shortened V by 0 bases and J by 7 bases, and 13 bases separated the two germline ends. CDR3 length equals 14 residues. In germline, CDR1 is SGDLS, CDR2 YYNGEE. The DNA of the CDR3 is TGTGCCAGCAGCGTAGACATGAGTCCAGGGACCCAGTACTTC. It is translated as CASSVDMSPGTQYF.

The genes are TRBV28 and TRBJ2-5, with D tentatively TRBD2 (5 bases). Trimming stripped 7 bases from V and 5 bases from J, with 20 bases between. Germline-derived CDR1 and CDR2 are MDHEN and SYDVKM. CDR3 length: 15 residues. CDR3 in amino acids: CASTLARTGWETQYF. CDR3 bases: TGTGCCAGCACCTTGGCACGGACGGGGTGGGAGACCCAGTACTTC.

This rearrangement joins TRBV2 to TRBJ2-7; 7 bases are a match to TRBD2. Germline loops: CDR1 SNHLY, CDR2 FYNNEI. This CDR3 contains 14 residues. Trimming cost V 7 bases and J 4 bases; bases outside gene matches: 10. CDR3 sequence reads: CASTRERESYEQYF. CDR3 DNA sequence: TGTGCCAGCACGCGCGAGCGGGAATCTTACGAGCAGTACTTC.

The chain carries TRBV28 and TRBJ1-2; D ambiguous. Trimming stripped 5 bases from V and 3 bases from J, with 16 bases between. CDR3 length: 15 amino acids. Germline values: CDR1 MDHEN, CDR2 SYDVKM. The chain's CDR3 is CASSTVRQYDYGYTF. DNA for the CDR3: TGTGCCAGCAGTACAGTCCGGCAGTATGACTATGGCTACACCTTC.

V gene TRBV4-3 combines with J gene TRBJ2-2; TRBD1 aligns across 10 bases. Germline trimming cut 3 bases from V and 4 bases from J; bases unmatched to any gene: 8. Germline CDR1 and CDR2: LGHNA and YSLEER. This CDR3 is 17 amino acids long. This CDR3 reads CASSQEAGTGATGELFF. The CDR3 DNA sequence: TGCGCCAGCAGCCAGGAAGCCGGGACAGGGGCCACCGGGGAGCTGTTTTTT.

The chain uses TRBV10-3 and TRBJ1-2, with D tentatively TRBD1 (5 bases). From germline, CDR1 is ENHRY and CDR2 SYGVKD. V dropped 6 bases and J dropped 4 bases, with 21 bases sitting between them. The CDR3 has 16 amino acids. In DNA form, the CDR3 reads TGTGCCATCAGGGGGGGGGTTCACGGCCAAGGCTATGGCTACACCTTC. The encoded protein is CAIRGGVHGQGYGYTF.

The J gene is TRBJ2-7, the V gene TRBV7-9; 8 bases map to TRBD1. Trimming took 1 base from V and 3 from J; bases not matched to a gene: 2. The CDR3 length is 14 residues. Germline CDR1 is SEHNR and CDR2 is FQNEAQ (reference sequence). The DNA of the CDR3 is TGTGCCAGCAGCTTAGTCGGGACAGGCTACGAGCAGTACTTC. Translating gives CASSLVGTGYEQYF.